This T cell receptor beta chain was retrieved from a study of blood T cell repertoires in COVID-19. The V end lost 1 base, the J end lost 8 bases, and 12 bases lay between the germline ends. The CDR3 runs 14 residues. Germline assignment: CDR1 MGHDK and CDR2 SYGVNS. Assay: immunoSEQ multiplex PCR; the TCRdb copy retains only in-frame clones and omits some. This sample has about 49,000 clones, with roughly 86% found just once. This receptor was identified in a man in his forties with active COVID-19. The genes are TRBV25-1 and TRBJ2-1; tentatively, D is TRBD2 (6 bases). The sample was peripheral blood. CDR3 DNA: TGTGCCAGCAGTGAATTTTTTAGCGGAGATGAGCAGTTCTTC. This encodes CASSEFFSGDEQFF.